These 23 T cell receptor beta chains came from one sample sequenced in a study of cytomegalovirus exposure and HLA in healthy donors. A multiplex PCR was run with 60 Vbeta primers and 13 Jbeta primers. TCRdb's copy holds only in-frame clones and misses some; the assay was immunoSEQ multiplex PCR. The data show 150,000 to 200,000 clones, more than 70% seen once. Sequenced material: PBMCs. Source of these receptors: a girl under 18 in good health and CMV-seronegative.

For the CDR3, the DNA is TGTGCCAGCAGTGGTGGGTGGACATTAGACTATGGCTACACCTTC. Translating gives CASSGGWTLDYGYTF. The rearrangement uses TRBV6-1 and TRBJ1-2; D perhaps matches TRBD1 (5 bases). This CDR3 spans 15 amino acids. V was trimmed by 4 bases and J by 3 bases, leaving 15 bases between them. CDR1 is MNHNS and CDR2 is SASEGT in the germline V gene.

The chain has TRBV10-1 and TRBJ2-5; 9 bases are a match to TRBD2. Germline V lookup: CDR1 WNHNN, CDR2 SYGVQD (reference sequence). The J segment lost 5 bases and the V segment lost 3 bases, leaving 7 bases of the junction unmatched. The CDR3 contains 15 residues. This CDR3 is CASSDLRGGWETQYF. CDR3 coding DNA: TGCGCCAGCAGTGATCTGCGGGGGGGTTGGGAGACCCAGTACTTC.

The table lists this clone with a few counts. V and J are TRBV5-4 and TRBJ1-1, with 9 bases matching TRBD1. This CDR3 region has 15 residues. Looked up from germline, CDR1 is SGHNT and CDR2 is YYREEE (reference sequence). V trimming: 5 bases; J trimming: 0 bases; junction bases outside the gene matches: 5. The CDR3 here is CASRRDRAVNTEAFF. CDR3 DNA: TGTGCCAGCAGGCGGGACAGGGCCGTGAACACTGAAGCTTTCTTT.

The chain carries TRBV7-9 and TRBJ1-4; D not certain. CDR3 length: 11 amino acids. Per the germline V gene, CDR1 is SEHNR and CDR2 is FQNEAQ (reference sequence). V was pared by 8 bases and J by 3 bases, with 4 bases between. The CDR3 protein is CASVANEKLFF. The CDR3 DNA reads TGTGCCAGCGTAGCTAATGAAAAACTGTTTTTT.

CDR3 region: CATQLGTGGGQPQHF. The DNA of the CDR3 is TGTGCCACCCAACTAGGGACAGGGGGTGGCCAGCCCCAGCATTTT. The genes are TRBV19 and TRBJ1-5, with 11 bases identical to TRBD1. This CDR3 comprises 15 residues. The ends lost 10 bases at V and 7 bases at J; junction bases unmatched: 12. Germline CDR1 and CDR2: LNHDA and SQIVND (reference sequence). The full variable domain, rest sourced from reference TRBV19 and TRBJ1-5, is DGGITQSPKYLFRKEGQNVTLSCEQNLNHDAMYWYRQDPGQGLRLIYYSQIVNDFQKGDIAEGYSVSREKKESFPLTVTSAQKNPTAFYLCATQLGTGGGQPQHFGDGTRLSIL.

The table lists this clone with a few counts. The chain carries TRBV9 and TRBJ2-5; D gene unclear. V was trimmed by 4 bases and J by 5 bases, leaving 12 bases between them. Germline-derived CDR1 and CDR2 are SGDLS and YYNGEE. This CDR3 contains 13 residues. Here the CDR3 DNA reads TGTGCCAGCAGCATAAGCGAGATGGAGACCCAGTACTTC. Residues: CASSISEMETQYF.

Written as DNA, the CDR3 is TGTGCCAGCAGCCCGGGACAGGGAAAGGCCGGGGAGCTGTTTTTT. This sequence encodes CASSPGQGKAGELFF. The V and J genes are TRBV11-2 and TRBJ2-2; 9 bases agree with TRBD1. The CDR3 is 15 amino acids. Germline CDR1 SGHAT, CDR2 FQNNGV. V was clipped by 5 bases and J by 6 bases; unmatched bases: 7.

The CDR3 protein is CASSETGDLYNEQFF. Here the CDR3 DNA reads TGTGCCAGCAGCGAAACAGGGGACCTCTACAATGAGCAGTTCTTC. The rearrangement uses TRBV9 and TRBJ2-1; 7 bases fit TRBD1. Germline CDR1 and CDR2: SGDLS and YYNGEE. CDR3 length equals 15 residues. V lost 3 bases to trimming and J lost 3 bases; unmatched junction nucleotides: 6.

This clone appeared a single time. This chain links TRBV7-3 with TRBJ2-5, with a tentative D call TRBD2 (7 bases). Trimming removed 5 bases from V and 5 bases from J, with 15 bases in between. The CDR3 covers 14 residues. In germline, CDR1 is SGHTA, CDR2 FQGTGA. CDR3 sequence (DNA): TGTGCCAGCAGCCCGGGGGGCGGGTGGGAGACCCAGTACTTC. Translating it yields CASSPGGGWETQYF.

This chain connects TRBV7-9 to TRBJ1-2, with D maybe TRBD1 (5 bases). The CDR3 is made up of 15 amino acids. V gave up 3 bases and J gave up 2 bases, with 13 bases separating them. CDR1 and CDR2 (germline): SEHNR, FQNEAQ (reference sequence). The CDR3 reads CASSFPTVLNYGYTF. DNA of the CDR3: TGTGCCAGCAGCTTCCCGACAGTGTTAAACTATGGCTACACCTTC.

CDR3 sequence: CASSPQSGGGTDTQYF. In DNA form, the CDR3 reads TGTGCCAGCTCACCACAGTCGGGGGGCGGCACAGATACGCAGTATTTT. J is TRBJ2-3 and V is TRBV18; maybe TRBD2 (7 bases). V lost 1 base, J lost 1 base, and 12 bases lay in between. Germline V gene lookup returns CDR1 KGHSH and CDR2 LQKENI. The CDR3 contains 16 residues.

The V and J genes are TRBV5-1 and TRBJ2-5; 7 nucleotides align to TRBD1. Per the germline V gene, CDR1 is SGHRS and CDR2 is YFSETQ. With V trimmed by 0 bases and J by 5 bases, 7 bases remained unmatched. The CDR3 spans 15 residues. The DNA for the CDR3 is TGCGCCAGCAGCTTGGACAGGGGTAAAGGGGAGACCCAGTACTTC. Its protein is CASSLDRGKGETQYF.

The chain carries TRBV19 and TRBJ2-5, with 8 bases fitting TRBD2. V was clipped by 10 bases and J by 2 bases; unmatched bases: 9. Germline CDR1 LNHDA, CDR2 SQIVND (reference sequence). This CDR3 has 14 amino acids. CDR3 sequence: CATRGRGAQETQYF. In nucleotides, the CDR3 is TGTGCCACCCGCGGGCGGGGGGCTCAAGAGACCCAGTACTTC.

This rearrangement joins TRBV27 to TRBJ2-1; the match to TRBD2 covers 7 bases. Trimming at V came to 5 bases and at J to 6 bases, leaving 10 bases not matched to a gene. CDR1 MNHEY and CDR2 SMNVEV come from the germline V gene (reference sequence). There are 15 residues in the CDR3. The CDR3 DNA sequence: TGTGCCAGCAGTGCCCCGACTAGCAGGCCCAATGAGCAGTTCTTC. This sequence encodes CASSAPTSRPNEQFF.

The chain employs TRBV2 and TRBJ2-1; D perhaps matches TRBD2 (7 bases). CDR3 length: 13 amino acids. Germline V gives CDR1 SNHLY, CDR2 FYNNEI. DNA for the CDR3: TGTGCGGCTGCGGGGGCCACCTACAATGAGCAGTTCTTC. It translates to CAAAGATYNEQFF.

The rearrangement joins TRBV5-1 to TRBJ2-5; a weak D match, TRBD1 (5 bases). V lost 0 bases to trimming and J lost 9 bases, with 15 bases between them. Germline V gene sequence: CDR1 SGHRS, CDR2 YFSETQ. This CDR3 spans 14 amino acids. The CDR3 nucleotides are TGCGCCAGCAGCTTGGAAGACAGCTCTGGGGCCCAGTACTTC. This codes for CASSLEDSSGAQYF.

This clone showed up just once. The rearrangement links TRBV6-5 to TRBJ2-7, with a weak D call TRBD2 (6 bases). This CDR3 region has 15 residues. The germline CDR1 and CDR2 sequences are MNHEY and SVGAGI. Between the trimmed V and J ends, which lost 2 bases and 0 bases, there was a span of 11 bases. CDR3 sequence (DNA): TGTGCCAGCAGTTACCAGGCGGGGCACTCCTACGAGCAGTACTTC. This translates into CASSYQAGHSYEQYF.

The CDR3 sequence: CASSRRGPTSYNEQFF. CDR3 DNA: TGTGCCAGTAGCAGGCGGGGGCCAACATCCTACAATGAGCAGTTCTTC. The rearrangement links TRBV19 to TRBJ2-1; possibly TRBD2 for D (7 bases). V lost 6 bases to trimming and J lost 1 base, with 16 bases between them. In germline, CDR1 is LNHDA, CDR2 SQIVND (reference sequence). The CDR3 is made up of 16 amino acids.

The CDR3 loop is CSVESRASEQYF. In DNA form, the CDR3 reads TGCAGCGTTGAGAGCAGGGCAAGCGAGCAGTACTTC. The chain is built from TRBV29-1 and TRBJ2-7, with D possibly TRBD1 on 5 matching bases. From germline, CDR1 is SQVTM and CDR2 ANQGSEA. The length of the CDR3 is 12 residues. V gave up 3 bases and J gave up 6 bases, with 12 bases separating them.

This chain joins TRBV2 and TRBJ1-5; 10 bases match TRBD1. Germline V gives CDR1 SNHLY, CDR2 FYNNEI. The CDR3 length is 15 residues. V shed 6 bases and J 7 bases; nucleotides not matched to a gene: 9. The CDR3 nucleotides read TGTGCCAGCAGCCCCGGGACAGGGGACAGGCAGCCCCAGCATTTT. It yields the protein CASSPGTGDRQPQHF.

The J gene is TRBJ2-3, the V gene TRBV15; TRBD2 is a possible D gene (6 bases). In germline, CDR1 is LNHNV, CDR2 YYDKDF (reference sequence). CDR3 length equals 14 residues. With 4 bases removed from V and 4 bases from J, the gap between germline ends came to 12 bases. The CDR3 here is CATSTPGLPDTQYF. In nucleotides, the CDR3 is TGTGCCACCAGCACTCCGGGACTCCCAGATACGCAGTATTTT.

This sequence joins TRBV5-6 and TRBJ2-3; TRBD1 aligns across 8 bases. Germline CDR1 and CDR2: SGHDT and YYEEEE. There are 16 residues in the CDR3. Losses at the gene ends were 3 bases for V and 4 bases for J; bases not matched to a gene: 10. In DNA, the CDR3 is TGTGCCAGCAGCTACCGGACAGGGATGATCCCAGATACGCAGTATTTT. It encodes CASSYRTGMIPDTQYF.

With regard to this clone: At one boundary the junction diverges from the germline segment, which might be a read error. The CDR3 loop reads CSVKRGTPSEAQYF. The CDR3 coding sequence is TGCAGCGTTAAGCGGGGCACACCCTCAGAGGCCCAGTACTTC. The rearrangement joins TRBV29-1 to TRBJ2-5; 7 bases map to TRBD2. The CDR3 sequence is 14 residues long. CDR1 and CDR2 (germline): SQVTM, ANQGSEA. Based on the CDR3 plus reference TRBV29-1 and TRBJ2-5, the full variable domain is SAVISQKPSRDICQRGTSLTIQCQVDSQVTMMFWYRQQPGQSLTLIATANQGSEATYESGFVIDKFPISRPNLTFSTLTVSNMSPEDSSIYLCSVKRGTPSEAQYFGPGTRLLVL.